This is a list of T cell receptor beta chains from one sample in a study of shared clonotypes between healthy human individuals. Using immunoSEQ multiplex PCR, the repertoire was profiled, and TCRdb retains in-frame clones only, with some absent. This table holds about 820,000 clones, around 93% found once. Sequenced sample: naive CD8+ T cells sorted from blood. These receptors came from a man aged 30 to 45 in good health. Each CDR3 is given with its conserved first and last residue. A D gene is named only where the DNA matches it firmly. Clone size appears in some rows only: once, few, many, or a class for an expanded clone.

CDR3 protein: CASSLGQGLYEQYF; CDR3 DNA: TGTGCCAGCAGTTTAGGACAGGGCCTCTACGAGCAGTACTTC; J gene: TRBJ2-7; clone size: -; CDR3 length: 14; V gene: TRBV27; D gene: TRBD1
CDR3 protein: CASSQIRSDTEAFF; CDR3 DNA: TGTGCCAGCAGCCAAATCCGATCGGACACTGAAGCTTTCTTT; J gene: TRBJ1-1; clone size: -; CDR3 length: 14; V gene: TRBV14; D gene: -
CDR3 protein: CASSLSGGGFEQYF; CDR3 DNA: TGTGCCAGCAGCTTGTCTGGCGGGGGCTTCGAGCAGTACTTC; J gene: TRBJ2-7; clone size: -; CDR3 length: 14; V gene: TRBV5-4; D gene: -
CDR3 protein: CATRQAMNTEAFF; CDR3 DNA: TGTGCCACACGCCAGGCCATGAACACTGAAGCTTTCTTT; J gene: TRBJ1-1; clone size: -; CDR3 length: 13; V gene: TRBV15; D gene: -
CDR3 protein: CASSSSYGGRASGNTIYF; CDR3 DNA: TGTGCCAGCAGCTCGTCCTATGGGGGAAGGGCTTCTGGAAACACCATATATTTT; J gene: TRBJ1-3; clone size: -; CDR3 length: 18; V gene: TRBV7-9; D gene: -
CDR3 protein: CAIGPESNQPQHF; CDR3 DNA: TGTGCCATCGGGCCGGAGAGCAATCAGCCCCAGCATTTT; J gene: TRBJ1-5; clone size: -; CDR3 length: 13; V gene: TRBV10-3; D gene: -
CDR3 protein: CASSSQFLGLATQQYF; CDR3 DNA: TGTGCCAGCAGCTCCCAATTCCTCGGACTAGCCACACAGCAGTACTTC; J gene: TRBJ2-7; clone size: -; CDR3 length: 16; V gene: TRBV7-9; D gene: TRBD2
CDR3 protein: CASSRDPVNTEAFF; CDR3 DNA: TGTGCCAGCTCCCGTGACCCAGTGAACACTGAAGCTTTCTTT; J gene: TRBJ1-1; clone size: -; CDR3 length: 14; V gene: TRBV18; D gene: -
CDR3 protein: CAISDPRGGMDGYTF; CDR3 DNA: TGTGCCATCAGTGACCCCAGGGGAGGGATGGATGGCTACACCTTC; J gene: TRBJ1-2; clone size: -; CDR3 length: 15; V gene: TRBV10-3; D gene: -
CDR3 protein: CASSLSGQGFHEQFF; CDR3 DNA: TGTGCCAGCAGCTTGTCCGGACAGGGGTTTCATGAGCAGTTCTTC; J gene: TRBJ2-1; clone size: -; CDR3 length: 15; V gene: TRBV5-6; D gene: TRBD1
CDR3 protein: CASSSGGSSEQYF; CDR3 DNA: TGTGCCAGCAGTTCGGGCGGGTCGTCGGAGCAGTACTTC; J gene: TRBJ2-7; clone size: -; CDR3 length: 13; V gene: TRBV7-9; D gene: -
CDR3 protein: CASSLGGQGQETQYF; CDR3 DNA: TGTGCCAGCAGCCTTGGGGGACAGGGGCAAGAGACCCAGTACTTC; J gene: TRBJ2-5; clone size: -; CDR3 length: 15; V gene: TRBV7-9; D gene: TRBD1
CDR3 protein: CASSERPQGGFYGYTF; CDR3 DNA: TGTGCCAGCAGTGAACGGCCCCAGGGGGGGTTCTATGGCTACACCTTC; J gene: TRBJ1-2; clone size: -; CDR3 length: 16; V gene: TRBV6-1; D gene: TRBD1
CDR3 protein: CASSPGTAAGNTIYF; CDR3 DNA: TGTGCCAGCAGCCCAGGGACTGCGGCTGGAAACACCATATATTTT; J gene: TRBJ1-3; clone size: -; CDR3 length: 15; V gene: TRBV11-2; D gene: -
CDR3 protein: CASSSILESYEQYF; CDR3 DNA: TGTGCCAGCAGTTCCATACTAGAATCCTACGAGCAGTACTTC; J gene: TRBJ2-7; clone size: -; CDR3 length: 14; V gene: TRBV27; D gene: -
CDR3 protein: CSAGTDYFTDTQYF; CDR3 DNA: TGCAGCGCCGGGACTGATTACTTCACAGATACGCAGTATTTT; J gene: TRBJ2-3; clone size: -; CDR3 length: 14; V gene: TRBV29-1; D gene: -
CDR3 protein: CASSFPGMNTEAFF; CDR3 DNA: TGTGCCAGCAGTTTTCCAGGGATGAACACTGAAGCTTTCTTT; J gene: TRBJ1-1; clone size: few; CDR3 length: 14; V gene: TRBV28; D gene: -
CDR3 protein: CASSEYIATGTSTGELFF; CDR3 DNA: TGTGCCAGCAGTGAATACATAGCTACGGGGACGAGCACCGGGGAGCTGTTTTTT; J gene: TRBJ2-2; clone size: once; CDR3 length: 18; V gene: TRBV25-1; D gene: -
CDR3 protein: CASSPEAASYEQYF; CDR3 DNA: TGCGCCAGCAGCCCGGAAGCAGCCTCCTACGAGCAGTACTTC; J gene: TRBJ2-7; clone size: once; CDR3 length: 14; V gene: TRBV5-1; D gene: -
CDR3 protein: CASRSWNTEAFF; CDR3 DNA: TGTGCCAGCAGGTCTTGGAACACTGAAGCTTTCTTT; J gene: TRBJ1-1; clone size: -; CDR3 length: 12; V gene: TRBV6-5; D gene: -
CDR3 protein: CASSLGQGTLYGYTF; CDR3 DNA: TGCGCCAGCAGCTTGGGACAGGGCACCCTCTATGGCTACACCTTC; J gene: TRBJ1-2; clone size: -; CDR3 length: 15; V gene: TRBV5-1; D gene: TRBD1
CDR3 protein: CASSDLAGTDEQYF; CDR3 DNA: TGCGCCAGCAGCGATCTGGCAGGAACCGACGAGCAGTACTTC; J gene: TRBJ2-7; clone size: -; CDR3 length: 14; V gene: TRBV4-1; D gene: -
CDR3 protein: CASSDRDRVHGYTF; CDR3 DNA: TGTGCCAGCAGCGACCGGGACAGGGTCCATGGCTACACCTTC; J gene: TRBJ1-2; clone size: -; CDR3 length: 14; V gene: TRBV9; D gene: TRBD1
CDR3 protein: CATTHTYNEQFF; CDR3 DNA: TGTGCCACGACTCATACCTACAATGAGCAGTTCTTC; J gene: TRBJ2-1; clone size: -; CDR3 length: 12; V gene: TRBV7-8; D gene: -
CDR3 protein: CASKKSGRVWNEQFF; CDR3 DNA: TGTGCCAGCAAGAAGAGCGGGAGGGTTTGGAATGAGCAGTTCTTC; J gene: TRBJ2-1; clone size: once; CDR3 length: 15; V gene: TRBV28; D gene: TRBD2
CDR3 protein: CASSFMDTQYF; CDR3 DNA: TGTGCCAGCAGTTTTATGGATACGCAGTATTTT; J gene: TRBJ2-3; clone size: once; CDR3 length: 11; V gene: TRBV28; D gene: -
CDR3 protein: CASSLSGMIEKLFF; CDR3 DNA: TGTGCCAGCAGTTTGTCGGGCATGATTGAAAAACTGTTTTTT; J gene: TRBJ1-4; clone size: -; CDR3 length: 14; V gene: TRBV27; D gene: -
CDR3 protein: CASSVTRASSYNEQFF; CDR3 DNA: TGTGCCAGCAGCGTGACAAGAGCGAGCTCCTACAATGAGCAGTTCTTC; J gene: TRBJ2-1; clone size: -; CDR3 length: 16; V gene: TRBV9; D gene: -
CDR3 protein: CASSRLAGGGQETQYF; CDR3 DNA: TGTGCCAGCAGTCGACTAGCGGGAGGGGGACAAGAGACCCAGTACTTC; J gene: TRBJ2-5; clone size: few; CDR3 length: 16; V gene: TRBV6-4; D gene: TRBD2
CDR3 protein: CASSDEGQTQYF; CDR3 DNA: TGTGCCAGCAGCGACGAGGGACAGACCCAGTACTTC; J gene: TRBJ2-5; clone size: -; CDR3 length: 12; V gene: TRBV6-5; D gene: -
CDR3 protein: CASRPDGGPYEQYF; CDR3 DNA: TGTGCCAGCAGGCCGGATGGGGGACCCTACGAGCAGTACTTC; J gene: TRBJ2-7; clone size: -; CDR3 length: 14; V gene: TRBV27; D gene: -
CDR3 protein: CASSLVGLAGAAGELFF; CDR3 DNA: TGTGCCAGCAGCTTGGTTGGTCTAGCGGGAGCTGCGGGGGAGCTGTTTTTT; J gene: TRBJ2-2; clone size: -; CDR3 length: 17; V gene: TRBV5-6; D gene: TRBD2
CDR3 protein: CASSIITTSGFTGELFF; CDR3 DNA: TGTGCCAGTAGTATCATAACGACTAGCGGTTTCACCGGGGAGCTGTTTTTT; J gene: TRBJ2-2; clone size: -; CDR3 length: 17; V gene: TRBV19; D gene: TRBD2
CDR3 protein: CASSETVYEQYF; CDR3 DNA: TGTGCCAGCAGTGAGACCGTATACGAGCAGTACTTC; J gene: TRBJ2-7; clone size: -; CDR3 length: 12; V gene: TRBV6-1; D gene: -
CDR3 protein: CSVDPPTSGSATGADTQYF; CDR3 DNA: TGCAGCGTTGATCCCCCGACTAGCGGGAGTGCCACTGGAGCAGATACGCAGTATTTT; J gene: TRBJ2-3; clone size: once; CDR3 length: 19; V gene: TRBV29-1; D gene: TRBD2
CDR3 protein: CASSGRLAGNTGELFF; CDR3 DNA: TGTGCCAGCAGCGGTAGACTAGCGGGGAACACCGGGGAGCTGTTTTTT; J gene: TRBJ2-2; clone size: -; CDR3 length: 16; V gene: TRBV7-9; D gene: TRBD2
CDR3 protein: CASSIQGAYNEQFF; CDR3 DNA: TGTGCCAGTAGTATTCAGGGGGCCTACAATGAGCAGTTCTTC; J gene: TRBJ2-1; clone size: -; CDR3 length: 14; V gene: TRBV19; D gene: TRBD1
CDR3 protein: CASSLARLDDTQYF; CDR3 DNA: TGTGCCAGCAGCTTAGCTCGTTTGGATGATACGCAGTATTTT; J gene: TRBJ2-3; clone size: -; CDR3 length: 14; V gene: TRBV7-6; D gene: -
CDR3 protein: CASSFGWQYEQYF; CDR3 DNA: TGTGCCAGCAGTTTCGGTTGGCAGTACGAGCAGTACTTC; J gene: TRBJ2-7; clone size: -; CDR3 length: 13; V gene: TRBV27; D gene: -
CDR3 protein: CASSKTGSGNTIYF; CDR3 DNA: TGCGCCAGCAGCAAGACAGGGTCTGGAAACACCATATATTTT; J gene: TRBJ1-3; clone size: -; CDR3 length: 14; V gene: TRBV5-1; D gene: TRBD1
CDR3 protein: CASSFTGDQYYEQYF; CDR3 DNA: TGTGCCAGCAGCTTCACAGGGGATCAATACTACGAGCAGTACTTC; J gene: TRBJ2-7; clone size: -; CDR3 length: 15; V gene: TRBV27; D gene: TRBD1
CDR3 protein: CASSSLGGSYEQYF; CDR3 DNA: TGTGCCAGTAGTTCACTGGGAGGGTCCTACGAGCAGTACTTC; J gene: TRBJ2-7; clone size: -; CDR3 length: 14; V gene: TRBV19; D gene: TRBD2
CDR3 protein: CASSLDGQSNEQFF; CDR3 DNA: TGCGCCAGCAGCTTGGACGGTCAGTCGAATGAGCAGTTCTTC; J gene: TRBJ2-1; clone size: -; CDR3 length: 14; V gene: TRBV5-1; D gene: -